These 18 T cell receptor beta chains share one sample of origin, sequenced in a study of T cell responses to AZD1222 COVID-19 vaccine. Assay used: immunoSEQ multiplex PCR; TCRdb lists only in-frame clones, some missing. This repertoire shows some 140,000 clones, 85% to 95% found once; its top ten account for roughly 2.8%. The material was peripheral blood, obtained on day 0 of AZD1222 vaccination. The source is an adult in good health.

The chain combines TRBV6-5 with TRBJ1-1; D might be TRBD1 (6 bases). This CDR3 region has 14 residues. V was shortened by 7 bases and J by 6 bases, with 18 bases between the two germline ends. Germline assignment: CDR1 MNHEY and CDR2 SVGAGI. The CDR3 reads CASIPAWGQSEAFF. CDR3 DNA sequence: TGTGCCAGCATTCCTGCCTGGGGGCAATCTGAAGCTTTCTTT.

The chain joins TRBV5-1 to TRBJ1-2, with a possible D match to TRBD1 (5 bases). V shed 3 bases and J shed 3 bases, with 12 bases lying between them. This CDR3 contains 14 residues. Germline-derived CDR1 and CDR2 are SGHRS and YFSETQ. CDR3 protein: CASSSGGFDYGYTF. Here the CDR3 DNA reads TGCGCCAGCAGCTCGGGGGGTTTCGACTATGGCTACACCTTC.

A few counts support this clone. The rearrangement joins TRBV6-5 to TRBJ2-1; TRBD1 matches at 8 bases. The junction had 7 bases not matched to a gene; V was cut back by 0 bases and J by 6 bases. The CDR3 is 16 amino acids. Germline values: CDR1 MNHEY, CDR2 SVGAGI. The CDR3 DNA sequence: TGTGCCAGCAGTTACTCGACAGGACAGGGATCCAATGAGCAGTTCTTC. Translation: CASSYSTGQGSNEQFF.

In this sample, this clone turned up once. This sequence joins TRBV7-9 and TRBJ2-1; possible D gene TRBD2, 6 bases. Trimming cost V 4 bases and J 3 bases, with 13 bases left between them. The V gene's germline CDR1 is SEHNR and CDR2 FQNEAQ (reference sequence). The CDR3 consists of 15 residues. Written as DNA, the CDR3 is TGTGCCAGCAGCTGGGCGGGATCCTACTACAATGAGCAGTTCTTC. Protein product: CASSWAGSYYNEQFF.

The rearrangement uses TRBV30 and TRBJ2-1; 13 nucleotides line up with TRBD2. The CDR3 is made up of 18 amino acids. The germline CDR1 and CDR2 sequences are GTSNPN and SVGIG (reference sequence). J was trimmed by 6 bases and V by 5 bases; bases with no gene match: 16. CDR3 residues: CAWVPGTSGIGAGNEQFF. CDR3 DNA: TGTGCCTGGGTCCCCGGGACTAGCGGGATTGGGGCCGGCAATGAGCAGTTCTTC.

In DNA form, the CDR3 reads TGTGCCAGCTCACCACCCGGACAACACGAAGCTTTCTTT. Amino acid sequence: CASSPPGQHEAFF. The rearrangement links TRBV18 to TRBJ1-1; possibly TRBD1 for D (5 bases). CDR1 and CDR2 (germline): KGHSH, LQKENI. V lost 0 bases to trimming and J lost 8 bases, with 10 bases between them. The CDR3 length is 13 residues.

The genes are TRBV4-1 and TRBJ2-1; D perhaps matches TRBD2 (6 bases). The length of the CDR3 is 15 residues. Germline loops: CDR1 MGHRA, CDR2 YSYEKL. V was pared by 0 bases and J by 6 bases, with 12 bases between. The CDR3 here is CASSQDRAGPNEQFF. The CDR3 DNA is TGCGCCAGCAGCCAAGACAGGGCGGGGCCCAATGAGCAGTTCTTC.

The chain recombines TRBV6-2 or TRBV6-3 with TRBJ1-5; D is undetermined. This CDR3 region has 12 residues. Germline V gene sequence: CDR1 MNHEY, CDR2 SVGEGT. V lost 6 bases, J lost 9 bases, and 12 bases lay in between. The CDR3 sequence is CASSPGPRPQHF. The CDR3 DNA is TGTGCCAGCAGCCCGGGCCCGCGGCCCCAGCATTTT.

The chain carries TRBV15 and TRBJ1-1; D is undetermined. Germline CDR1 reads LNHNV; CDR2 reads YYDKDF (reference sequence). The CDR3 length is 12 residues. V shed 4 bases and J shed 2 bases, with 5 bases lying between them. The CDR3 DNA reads TGTGCCACCAGCATGGATAACACTGAAGCTTTCTTT. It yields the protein CATSMDNTEAFF.

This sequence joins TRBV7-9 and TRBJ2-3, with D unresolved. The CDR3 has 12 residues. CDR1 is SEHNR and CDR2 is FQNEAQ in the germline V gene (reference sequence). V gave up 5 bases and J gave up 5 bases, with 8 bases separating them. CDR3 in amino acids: CASSPLLDTQYF. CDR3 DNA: TGTGCCAGCAGCCCCCTTCTAGATACGCAGTATTTT.

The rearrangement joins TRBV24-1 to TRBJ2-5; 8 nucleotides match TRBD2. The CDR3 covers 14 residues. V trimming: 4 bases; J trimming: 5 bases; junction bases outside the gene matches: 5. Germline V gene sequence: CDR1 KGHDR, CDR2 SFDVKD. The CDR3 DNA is TGTGCCACCAGTGAGACGACTAGCGTGGAGACCCAGTACTTC. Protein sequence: CATSETTSVETQYF.

As DNA, the CDR3 is TGTGCCAGCAGCAAGACGGGAATAGACATTCAGTACTTC. The encoded protein is CASSKTGIDIQYF. The gene calls are TRBV21-1 and TRBJ2-4; TRBD2 is the table's D call, not checked against the DNA. TRBV21-1 is given as a pseudogene. This CDR3 region has 13 residues.

CDR3 amino acids: CASSPDETQYF. CDR3 nucleotides: TGTGCCAGCTCACCGGACGAGACCCAGTACTTC. The chain has TRBV18 and TRBJ2-5; no clear D gene. Per germline, CDR1 KGHSH and CDR2 LQKENI. The CDR3 length is 11 residues. V lost 3 bases to trimming and J lost 5 bases, with 4 bases between them.

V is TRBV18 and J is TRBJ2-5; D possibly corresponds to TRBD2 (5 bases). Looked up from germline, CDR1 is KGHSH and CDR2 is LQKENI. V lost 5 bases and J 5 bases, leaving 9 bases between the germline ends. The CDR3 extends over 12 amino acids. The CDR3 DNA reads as TGTGCCAGCTCAATGGGAGTGGAGACCCAGTACTTC. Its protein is CASSMGVETQYF. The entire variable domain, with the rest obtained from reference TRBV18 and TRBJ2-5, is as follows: NAGVMQNPRHLVRRRGQEARLRCSPMKGHSHVYWYRQLPEEGLKFMVYLQKENIIDESGMPKERFSAEFPKEGPSILRIQQVVRGDSAAYFCASSMGVETQYFGPGTRLLVL.

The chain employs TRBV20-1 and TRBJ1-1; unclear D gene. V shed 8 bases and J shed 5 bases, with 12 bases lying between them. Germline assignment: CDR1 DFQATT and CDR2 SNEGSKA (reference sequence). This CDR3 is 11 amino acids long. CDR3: CSSWERTEAFF. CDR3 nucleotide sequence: TGCAGTTCATGGGAACGTACTGAAGCTTTCTTT.

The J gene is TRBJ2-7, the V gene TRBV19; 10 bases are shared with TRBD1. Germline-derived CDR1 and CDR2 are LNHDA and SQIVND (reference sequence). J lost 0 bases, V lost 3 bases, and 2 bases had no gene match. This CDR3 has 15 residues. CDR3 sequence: CASSIRTGGSYEQYF. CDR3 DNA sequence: TGTGCCAGTAGTATCCGGACAGGGGGCTCCTACGAGCAGTACTTC.

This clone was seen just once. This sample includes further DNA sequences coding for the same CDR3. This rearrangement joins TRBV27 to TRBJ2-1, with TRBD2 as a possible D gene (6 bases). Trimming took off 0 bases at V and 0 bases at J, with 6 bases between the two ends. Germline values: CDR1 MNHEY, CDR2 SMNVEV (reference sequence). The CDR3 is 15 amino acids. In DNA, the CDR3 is TGTGCCAGCAGTTTATCTAGCGGCTCCTACAATGAGCAGTTCTTC. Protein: CASSLSSGSYNEQFF.

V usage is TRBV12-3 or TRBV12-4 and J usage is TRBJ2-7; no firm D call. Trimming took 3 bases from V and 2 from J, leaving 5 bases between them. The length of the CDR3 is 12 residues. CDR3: CASSFGPYEQYF. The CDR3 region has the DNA TGTGCCAGCAGTTTCGGGCCCTACGAGCAGTACTTC.